Sequencing of this TCR beta chain was carried out in a study of T cell repertoires in cytomegalovirus infection. TCRdb re-called the reads through MiXCR, storing one row per CDR3 protein. The table lists about 320,000 distinct CDR3 sequences, 9.5% of them singletons, with 3.5% to 4.5% in the top ten. Regarding the study as a whole: Clonotype analysis showed dominance of the ex vivo response by HLA-C-restricted CMV-specific TCR beta clonotypes. Carriers of CMV plus the relevant HLA were identified by cumulative public TCR beta family frequency.

A remark on this clonotype: Its antigen remains unknown. This may be a read error, as it is one base from a much larger clone.

The CDR3 loop spans 16 amino acids. V dropped 5 bases and J dropped 1 base, with 15 bases sitting between them. Germline loops: CDR1 MNHNY, CDR2 SVGAGI (reference sequence). The receptor's source is a human donor in good health (CMV status not recorded). Some clones in this sample may be carry-over from other donors' samples. The sequenced sample consisted of PBMCs. The rearrangement uses TRBV6-6 and TRBJ1-3; TRBD1 might be the D (6 bases). The CDR3 DNA is TGTGCCAGCAGTCTTGGGACAAGGGGTTCTGGAAACACCATATATTTT. Residues: CASSLGTRGSGNTIYF.